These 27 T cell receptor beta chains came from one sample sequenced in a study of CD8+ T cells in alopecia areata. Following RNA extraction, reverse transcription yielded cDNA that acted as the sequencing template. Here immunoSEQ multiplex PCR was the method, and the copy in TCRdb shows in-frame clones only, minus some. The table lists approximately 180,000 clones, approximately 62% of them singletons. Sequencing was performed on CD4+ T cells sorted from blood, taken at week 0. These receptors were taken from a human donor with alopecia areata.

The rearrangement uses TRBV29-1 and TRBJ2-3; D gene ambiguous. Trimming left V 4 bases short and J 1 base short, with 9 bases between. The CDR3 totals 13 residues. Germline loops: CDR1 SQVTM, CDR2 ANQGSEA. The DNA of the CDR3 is TGCAGCGTTGTAGGGCCGGGCACAGATACGCAGTATTTT. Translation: CSVVGPGTDTQYF.

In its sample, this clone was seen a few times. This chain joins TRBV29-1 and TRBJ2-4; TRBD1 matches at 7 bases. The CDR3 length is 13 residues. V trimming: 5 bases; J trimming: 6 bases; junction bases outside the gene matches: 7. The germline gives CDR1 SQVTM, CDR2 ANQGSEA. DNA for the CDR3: TGCAGCGTTCCTGACAGGGTTGGAAACATTCAGTACTTC. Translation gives CSVPDRVGNIQYF.

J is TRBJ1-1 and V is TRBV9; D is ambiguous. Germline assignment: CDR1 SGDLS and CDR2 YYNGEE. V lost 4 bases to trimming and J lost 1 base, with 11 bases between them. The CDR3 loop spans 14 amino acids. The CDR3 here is CASSMTPGNTEAFF. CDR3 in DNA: TGTGCCAGCAGCATGACGCCAGGGAACACTGAAGCTTTCTTT.

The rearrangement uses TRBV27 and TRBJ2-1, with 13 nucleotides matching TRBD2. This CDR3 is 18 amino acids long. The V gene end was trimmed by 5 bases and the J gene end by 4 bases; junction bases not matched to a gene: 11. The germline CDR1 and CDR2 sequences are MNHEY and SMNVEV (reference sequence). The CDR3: CASSPSPVLAGGYNEQFF. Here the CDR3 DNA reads TGTGCCAGCAGTCCCTCCCCCGTACTAGCGGGGGGGTACAATGAGCAGTTCTTC.

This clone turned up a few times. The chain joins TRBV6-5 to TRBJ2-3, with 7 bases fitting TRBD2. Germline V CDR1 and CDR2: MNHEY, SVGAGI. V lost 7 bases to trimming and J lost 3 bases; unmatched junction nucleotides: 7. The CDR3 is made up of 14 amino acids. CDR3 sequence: CASTKRGWTDTQYF. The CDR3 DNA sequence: TGTGCCAGCACCAAGCGGGGTTGGACAGATACGCAGTATTTT.

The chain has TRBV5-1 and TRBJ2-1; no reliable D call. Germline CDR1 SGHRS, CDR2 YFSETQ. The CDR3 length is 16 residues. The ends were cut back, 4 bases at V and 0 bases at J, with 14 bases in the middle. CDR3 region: CASSPIRPSSYNEQFF. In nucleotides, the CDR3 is TGCGCCAGCAGCCCTATCCGGCCGAGCTCCTACAATGAGCAGTTCTTC.

CDR3 DNA: TGCAGTGCCGGCCAGCCCCAGCATTTT. Translated: CSAGQPQHF. V gene TRBV20-1 combines with J gene TRBJ1-5; D unresolved. Per germline, CDR1 DFQATT and CDR2 SNEGSKA (reference sequence). The CDR3 contains 9 residues. The V end lost 6 bases, the J end lost 7 bases, and 4 bases lay between the germline ends.

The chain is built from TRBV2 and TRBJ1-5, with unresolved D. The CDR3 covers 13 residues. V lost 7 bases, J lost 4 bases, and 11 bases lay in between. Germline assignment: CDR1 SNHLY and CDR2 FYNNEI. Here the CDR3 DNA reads TGTGCCAGCACACGAACGGCAAATCAGCCCCAGCATTTT. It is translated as CASTRTANQPQHF.

The CDR3 DNA sequence: TGCGCCAGCAGTCCCGGAGGGGGCACTGAAGCTTTCTTT. Encoded protein: CASSPGGGTEAFF. The gene calls are TRBV5-1 and TRBJ1-1; the D gene is possibly TRBD1 (6 bases). CDR3 length: 13 residues. Germline CDR1 reads SGHRS; CDR2 reads YFSETQ. V gave up 5 bases and J gave up 4 bases, with 12 bases separating them.

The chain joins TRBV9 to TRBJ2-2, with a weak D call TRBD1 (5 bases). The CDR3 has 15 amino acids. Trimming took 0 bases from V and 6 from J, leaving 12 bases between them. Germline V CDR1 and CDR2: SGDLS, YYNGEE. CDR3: CASSVAQGSSGELFF. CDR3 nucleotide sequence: TGTGCCAGCAGCGTAGCTCAGGGATCCTCCGGGGAGCTGTTTTTT.

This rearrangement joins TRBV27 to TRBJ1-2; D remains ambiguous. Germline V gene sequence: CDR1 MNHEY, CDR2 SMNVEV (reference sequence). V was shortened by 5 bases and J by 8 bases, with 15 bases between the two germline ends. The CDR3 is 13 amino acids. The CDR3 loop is CASSPSGTRGYTF. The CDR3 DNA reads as TGTGCCAGCAGTCCCTCAGGAACACGGGGCTACACCTTC.

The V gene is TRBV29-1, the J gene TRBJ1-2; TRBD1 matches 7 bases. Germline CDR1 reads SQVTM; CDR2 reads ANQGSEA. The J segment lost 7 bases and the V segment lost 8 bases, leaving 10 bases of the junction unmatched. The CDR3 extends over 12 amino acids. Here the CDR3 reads CSLSDRTGGYTF. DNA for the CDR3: TGCAGCCTATCGGACAGGACGGGTGGCTACACCTTC.

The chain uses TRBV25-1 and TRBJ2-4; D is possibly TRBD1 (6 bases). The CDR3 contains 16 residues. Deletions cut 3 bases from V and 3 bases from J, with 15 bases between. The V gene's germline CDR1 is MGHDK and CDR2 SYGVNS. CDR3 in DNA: TGTGCCAGCAGTGACAAACAGGGCGTCGTCAAAAACATTCAGTACTTC. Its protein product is CASSDKQGVVKNIQYF.

CDR3 bases: TGTGCCAGCAGTGAAGGAGCGGGCACAGATACGCAGTATTTT. This codes for CASSEGAGTDTQYF. V gene TRBV2 combines with J gene TRBJ2-3, with a weak D call TRBD2 (5 bases). V was trimmed by 1 base and J by 1 base, leaving 6 bases between them. CDR3 length: 14 residues. Germline CDR1 reads SNHLY; CDR2 reads FYNNEI.

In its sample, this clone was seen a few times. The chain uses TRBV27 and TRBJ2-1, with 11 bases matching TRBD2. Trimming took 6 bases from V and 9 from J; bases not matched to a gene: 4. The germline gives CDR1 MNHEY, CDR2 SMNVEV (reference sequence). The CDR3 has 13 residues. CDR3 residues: CASRRTSGFEQFF. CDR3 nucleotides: TGTGCCAGCAGACGGACTAGCGGGTTTGAGCAGTTCTTC.

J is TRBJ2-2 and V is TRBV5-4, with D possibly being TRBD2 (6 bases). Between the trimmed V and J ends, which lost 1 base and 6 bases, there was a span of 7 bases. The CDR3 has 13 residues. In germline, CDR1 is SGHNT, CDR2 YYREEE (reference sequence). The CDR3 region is CASSLPSAGELFF. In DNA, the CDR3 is TGTGCCAGCAGCTTGCCTAGCGCCGGGGAGCTGTTTTTT.

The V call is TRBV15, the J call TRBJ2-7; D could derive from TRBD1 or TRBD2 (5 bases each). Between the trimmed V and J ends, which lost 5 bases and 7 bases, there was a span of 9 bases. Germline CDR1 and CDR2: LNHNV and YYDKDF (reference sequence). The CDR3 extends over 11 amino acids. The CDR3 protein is CATSAWGEQYF. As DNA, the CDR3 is TGTGCCACCAGCGCCTGGGGGGAGCAGTACTTC.

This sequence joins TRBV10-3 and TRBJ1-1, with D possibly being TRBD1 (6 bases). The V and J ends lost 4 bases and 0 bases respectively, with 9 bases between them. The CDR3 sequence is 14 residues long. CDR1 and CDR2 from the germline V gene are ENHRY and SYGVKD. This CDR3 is CAISADRVNTEAFF. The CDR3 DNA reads TGTGCCATCAGTGCGGACAGAGTGAACACTGAAGCTTTCTTT.

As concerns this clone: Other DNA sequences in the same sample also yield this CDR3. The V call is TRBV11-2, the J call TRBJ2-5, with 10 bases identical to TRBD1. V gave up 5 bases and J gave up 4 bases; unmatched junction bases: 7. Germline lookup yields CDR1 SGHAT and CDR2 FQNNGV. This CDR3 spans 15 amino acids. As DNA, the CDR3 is TGTGCCAGCAGCCTCGACAGGGGGCTTGGAGAGACCCAGTACTTC. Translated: CASSLDRGLGETQYF.

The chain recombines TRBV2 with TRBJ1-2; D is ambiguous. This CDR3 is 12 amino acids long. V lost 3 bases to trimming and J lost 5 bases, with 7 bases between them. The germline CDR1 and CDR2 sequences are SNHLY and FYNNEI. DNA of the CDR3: TGTGCCAGCAGTGACCCGGTTTATGGCTACACCTTC. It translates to CASSDPVYGYTF.

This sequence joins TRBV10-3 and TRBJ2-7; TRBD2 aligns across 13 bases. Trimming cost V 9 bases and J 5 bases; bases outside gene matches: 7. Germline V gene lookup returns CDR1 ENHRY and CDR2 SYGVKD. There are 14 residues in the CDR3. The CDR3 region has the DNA TGTGCCATGGCTTCGGGGACTAGCGGGGACGAGCAGTACTTC. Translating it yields CAMASGTSGDEQYF.

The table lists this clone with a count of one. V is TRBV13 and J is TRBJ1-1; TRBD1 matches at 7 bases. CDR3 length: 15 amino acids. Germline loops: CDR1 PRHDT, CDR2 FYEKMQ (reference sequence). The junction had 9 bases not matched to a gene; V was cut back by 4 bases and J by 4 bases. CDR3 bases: TGTGCCAGCAGCTCCTTCGGGACAGCCGGCACTGAAGCTTTCTTT. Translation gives CASSSFGTAGTEAFF.

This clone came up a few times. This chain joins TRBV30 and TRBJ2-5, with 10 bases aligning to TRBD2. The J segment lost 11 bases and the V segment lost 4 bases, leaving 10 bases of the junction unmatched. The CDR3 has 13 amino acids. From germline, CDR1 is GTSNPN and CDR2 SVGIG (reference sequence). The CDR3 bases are TGTGCCTGGATAAAGCGGGGGGGTAGTGAGCAGTACTTC. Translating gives CAWIKRGGSEQYF. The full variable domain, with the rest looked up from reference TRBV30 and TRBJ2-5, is SQTIHQWPATLVQPVGSPLSLECTVEGTSNPNLYWYRQAAGRGLQLLFYSVGIGQISSEVPQNLSASRPQDRQFILSSKKLLLSDSGFYLCAWIKRGGSEQYFGPGTRLLVL.

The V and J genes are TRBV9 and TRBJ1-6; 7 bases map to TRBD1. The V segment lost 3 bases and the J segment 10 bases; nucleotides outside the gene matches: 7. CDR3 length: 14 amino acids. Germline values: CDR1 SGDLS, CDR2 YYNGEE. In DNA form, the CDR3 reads TGTGCCAGCAGCGGGGACAGTCGAGGATCACCCCTCCACTTT. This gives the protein CASSGDSRGSPLHF.

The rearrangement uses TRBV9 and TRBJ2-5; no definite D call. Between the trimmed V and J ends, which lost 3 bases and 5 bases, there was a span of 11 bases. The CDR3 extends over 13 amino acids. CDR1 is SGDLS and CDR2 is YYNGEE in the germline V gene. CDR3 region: CASSAIVGETQYF. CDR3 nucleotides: TGTGCCAGCAGCGCAATAGTCGGTGAGACCCAGTACTTC.

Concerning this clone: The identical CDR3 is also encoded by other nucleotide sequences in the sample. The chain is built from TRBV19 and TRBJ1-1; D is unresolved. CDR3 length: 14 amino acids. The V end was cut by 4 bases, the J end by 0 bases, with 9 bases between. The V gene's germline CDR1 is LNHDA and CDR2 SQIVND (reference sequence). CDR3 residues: CASSNREMNTEAFF. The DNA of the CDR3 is TGTGCCAGTAGTAACAGAGAGATGAACACTGAAGCTTTCTTT.

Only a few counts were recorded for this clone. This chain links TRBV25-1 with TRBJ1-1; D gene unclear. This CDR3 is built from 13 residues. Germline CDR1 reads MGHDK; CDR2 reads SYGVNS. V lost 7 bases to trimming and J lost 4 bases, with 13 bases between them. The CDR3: CASKIDFLTEAFF. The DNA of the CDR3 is TGTGCCAGCAAGATAGACTTCCTCACTGAAGCTTTCTTT. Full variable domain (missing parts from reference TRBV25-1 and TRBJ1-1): EADIYQTPRYLVIGTGKKITLECSQTMGHDKMYWYQQDPGMELHLIHYSYGVNSTEKGDLSSESTVSRIRTEHFPLTLESARPSHTSQYLCASKIDFLTEAFFGQGTRLTVV.